This T cell receptor beta chain derives from a study of blood T cell repertoires in COVID-19. The CDR3 extends over 15 amino acids. Looked up from germline, CDR1 is SEHNR and CDR2 is FQNEAQ (reference sequence). Trimming stripped 1 base from V and 7 bases from J, with 11 bases between. Sequenced by immunoSEQ multiplex PCR; TCRdb stores in-frame clones only, minus some. The profile shows approximately 63,000 clones, roughly 89% of them singletons. Material for sequencing was peripheral blood. The chain carries TRBV7-9 and TRBJ1-6; D is perhaps TRBD1 (5 bases). This clonotype was sampled from a human donor in a cohort sampled during active COVID-19. CDR3 sequence reads: CASSLVLSGNSPLHF. The CDR3 DNA is TGTGCCAGCAGCTTAGTATTATCAGGGAATTCACCCCTCCACTTT. The whole variable domain, filled in from reference TRBV7-9 and TRBJ1-6, reads DTGVSQNPRHKITKRGQNVTFRCDPISEHNRLYWYRQTLGQGPEFLTYFQNEAQLEKSRLLSDRFSAERPKGSFSTLEIQRTEQGDSAMYLCASSLVLSGNSPLHFGNGTRLTVT.